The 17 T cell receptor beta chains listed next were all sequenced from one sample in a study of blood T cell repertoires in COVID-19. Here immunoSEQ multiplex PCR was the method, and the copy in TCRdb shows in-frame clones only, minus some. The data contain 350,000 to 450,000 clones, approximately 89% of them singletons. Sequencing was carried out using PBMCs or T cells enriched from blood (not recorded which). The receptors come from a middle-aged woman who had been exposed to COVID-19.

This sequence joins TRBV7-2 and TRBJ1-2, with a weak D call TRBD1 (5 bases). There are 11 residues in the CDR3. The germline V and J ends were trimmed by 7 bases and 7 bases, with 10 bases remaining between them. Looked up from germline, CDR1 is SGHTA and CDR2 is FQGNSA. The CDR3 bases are TGTGCCAGCACCGCAGGGTTTGGCTACACCTTC. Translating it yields CASTAGFGYTF.

CDR3 nucleotides: TGTGCCAGCAGCTTTTTCGGGCTAGCGGGAGATGGCGAGCAGTACTTC. Protein sequence: CASSFFGLAGDGEQYF. J is TRBJ2-7 and V is TRBV7-8; 10 bases agree with TRBD2. Losses at the gene ends were 3 bases for V and 6 bases for J; bases not matched to a gene: 11. This CDR3 contains 16 residues. Per the germline V gene, CDR1 is SGHVS and CDR2 is FQNEAQ.

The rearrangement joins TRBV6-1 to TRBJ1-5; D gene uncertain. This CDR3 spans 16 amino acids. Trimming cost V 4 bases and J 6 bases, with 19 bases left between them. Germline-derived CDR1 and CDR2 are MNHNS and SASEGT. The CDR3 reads CASSGRGGNLAQPQHF. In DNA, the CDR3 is TGTGCCAGCAGTGGGAGAGGAGGGAATCTTGCTCAGCCCCAGCATTTT.

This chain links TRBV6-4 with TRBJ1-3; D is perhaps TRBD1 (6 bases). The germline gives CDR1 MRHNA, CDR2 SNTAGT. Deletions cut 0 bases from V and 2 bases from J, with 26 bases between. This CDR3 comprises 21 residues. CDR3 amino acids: CASSDSRLMVEEEGAGNTIYF. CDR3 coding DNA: TGTGCCAGCAGTGACTCGAGGTTGATGGTAGAGGAAGAGGGGGCTGGAAACACCATATATTTT.

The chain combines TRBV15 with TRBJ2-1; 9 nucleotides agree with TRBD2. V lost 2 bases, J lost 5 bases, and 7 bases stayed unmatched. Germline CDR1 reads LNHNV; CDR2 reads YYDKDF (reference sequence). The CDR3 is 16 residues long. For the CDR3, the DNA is TGTGCCACCAGCAGATCACTAGCGGGCAAAAACAATGAGCAGTTCTTC. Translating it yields CATSRSLAGKNNEQFF. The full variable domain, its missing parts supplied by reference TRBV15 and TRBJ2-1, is DAMVIQNPRYQVTQFGKPVTLSCSQTLNHNVMYWYQQKSSQAPKLLFHYYDKDFNNEADTPDNFQSRRPNTSFCFLDIRSPGLGDTAMYLCATSRSLAGKNNEQFFGPGTRLTVL.

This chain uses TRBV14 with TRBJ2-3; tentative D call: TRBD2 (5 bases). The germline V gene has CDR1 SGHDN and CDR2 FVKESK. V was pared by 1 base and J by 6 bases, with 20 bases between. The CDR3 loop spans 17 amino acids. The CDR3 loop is CASSQGPQLDLFDTQYF. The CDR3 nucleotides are TGTGCCAGCAGCCAAGGGCCCCAACTAGACTTGTTTGATACGCAGTATTTT.

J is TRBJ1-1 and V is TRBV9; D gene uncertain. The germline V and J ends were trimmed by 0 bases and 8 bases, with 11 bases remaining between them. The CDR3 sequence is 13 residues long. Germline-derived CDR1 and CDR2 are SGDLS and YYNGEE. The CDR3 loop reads CASSVGGPSEAFF. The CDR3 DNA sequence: TGTGCCAGCAGCGTAGGAGGCCCCTCCGAAGCTTTCTTT.

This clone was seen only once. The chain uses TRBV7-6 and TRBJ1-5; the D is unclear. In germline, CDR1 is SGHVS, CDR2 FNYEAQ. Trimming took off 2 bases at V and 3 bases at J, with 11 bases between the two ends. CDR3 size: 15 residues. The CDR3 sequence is CASSLSALFNQPQHF. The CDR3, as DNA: TGTGCCAGCAGCTTAAGTGCGTTGTTCAATCAGCCCCAGCATTTT.

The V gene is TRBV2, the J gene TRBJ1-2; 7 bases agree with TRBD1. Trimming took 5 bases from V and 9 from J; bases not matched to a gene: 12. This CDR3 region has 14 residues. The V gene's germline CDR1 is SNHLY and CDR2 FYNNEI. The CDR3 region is CASSPPGQQSSYTF. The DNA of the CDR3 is TGTGCCAGCAGTCCCCCGGGACAGCAAAGCAGCTACACCTTC.

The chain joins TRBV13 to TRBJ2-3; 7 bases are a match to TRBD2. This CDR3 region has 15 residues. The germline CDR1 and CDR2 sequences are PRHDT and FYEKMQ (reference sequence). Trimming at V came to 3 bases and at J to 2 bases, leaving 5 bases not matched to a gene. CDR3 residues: CASSFRLAFTDTQYF. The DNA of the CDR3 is TGTGCCAGCAGCTTCCGACTAGCCTTCACAGATACGCAGTATTTT.

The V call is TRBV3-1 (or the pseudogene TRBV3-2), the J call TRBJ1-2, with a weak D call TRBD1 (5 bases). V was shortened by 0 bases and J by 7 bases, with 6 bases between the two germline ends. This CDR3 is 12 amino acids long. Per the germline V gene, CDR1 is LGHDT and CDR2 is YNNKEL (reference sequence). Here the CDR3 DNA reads TGTGCCAGCAGCCAAGAAGGGGCTGGCTACACCTTC. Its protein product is CASSQEGAGYTF.

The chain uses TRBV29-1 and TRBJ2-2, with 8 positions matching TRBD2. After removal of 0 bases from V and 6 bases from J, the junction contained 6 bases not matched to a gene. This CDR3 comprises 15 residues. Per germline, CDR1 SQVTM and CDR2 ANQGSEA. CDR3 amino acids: CSVEEVPGGAGELFF. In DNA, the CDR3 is TGCAGCGTTGAAGAAGTTCCGGGGGGGGCCGGGGAGCTGTTTTTT.

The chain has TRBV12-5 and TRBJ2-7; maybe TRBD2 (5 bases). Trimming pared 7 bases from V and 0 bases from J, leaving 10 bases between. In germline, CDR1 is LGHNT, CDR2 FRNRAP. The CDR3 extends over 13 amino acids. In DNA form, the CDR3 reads TGTGCTAGTGCCCTCGGAGGCTCCTACGAGCAGTACTTC. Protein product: CASALGGSYEQYF.

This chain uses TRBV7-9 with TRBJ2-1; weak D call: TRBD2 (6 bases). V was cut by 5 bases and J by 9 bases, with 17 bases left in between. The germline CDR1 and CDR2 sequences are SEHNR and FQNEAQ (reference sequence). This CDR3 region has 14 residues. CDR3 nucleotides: TGTGCCAGCAGCGAACTAGGGACTCCTACTGAGCAGTTCTTC. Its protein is CASSELGTPTEQFF.

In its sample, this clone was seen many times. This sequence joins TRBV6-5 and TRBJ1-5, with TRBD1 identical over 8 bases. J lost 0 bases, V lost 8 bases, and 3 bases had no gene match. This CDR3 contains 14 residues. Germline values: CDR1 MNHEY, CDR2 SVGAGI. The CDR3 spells CASGTGHSNQPQHF. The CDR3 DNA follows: TGTGCCAGCGGGACAGGTCATAGCAATCAGCCCCAGCATTTT.

The CDR3 DNA is TGCGCCAGCAGCAGGGACACGACCGGAGATACGCAGTATTTT. Its translation is CASSRDTTGDTQYF. The chain uses TRBV5-1 and TRBJ2-3; a possible D gene is TRBD1 (6 bases). The V gene lost 4 bases and the J gene lost 5 bases, with 14 bases spanning the gap. CDR1 and CDR2 from the germline V gene are SGHRS and YFSETQ. The CDR3 length is 14 residues.

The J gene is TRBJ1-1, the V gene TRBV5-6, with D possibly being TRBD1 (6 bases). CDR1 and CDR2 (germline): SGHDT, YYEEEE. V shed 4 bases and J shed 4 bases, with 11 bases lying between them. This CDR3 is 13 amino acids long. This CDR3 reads CASSRQVFTEAFF. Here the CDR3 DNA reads TGTGCCAGCAGCCGACAGGTCTTCACTGAAGCTTTCTTT. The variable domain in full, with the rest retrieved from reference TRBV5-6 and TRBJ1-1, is DAGVTQSPTHLIKTRGQQVTLRCSPKSGHDTVSWYQQALGQGPQFIFQYYEEEERQRGNFPDRFSGHQFPNYSSELNVNALLLGDSALYLCASSRQVFTEAFFGQGTRLTVV.